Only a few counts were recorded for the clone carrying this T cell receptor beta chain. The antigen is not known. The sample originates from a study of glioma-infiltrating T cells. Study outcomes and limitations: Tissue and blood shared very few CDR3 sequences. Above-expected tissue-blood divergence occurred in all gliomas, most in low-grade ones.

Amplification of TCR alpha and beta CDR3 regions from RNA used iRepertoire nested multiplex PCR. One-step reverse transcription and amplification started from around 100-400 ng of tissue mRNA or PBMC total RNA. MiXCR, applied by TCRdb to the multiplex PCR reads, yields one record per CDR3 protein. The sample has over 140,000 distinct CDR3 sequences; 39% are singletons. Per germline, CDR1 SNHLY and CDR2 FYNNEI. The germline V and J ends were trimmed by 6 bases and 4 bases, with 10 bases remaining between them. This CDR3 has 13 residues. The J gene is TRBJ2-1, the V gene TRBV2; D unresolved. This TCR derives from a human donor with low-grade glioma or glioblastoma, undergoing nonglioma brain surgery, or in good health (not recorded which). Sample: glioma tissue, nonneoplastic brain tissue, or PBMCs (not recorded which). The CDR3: CASRRQMYNEQFF. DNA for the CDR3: TGTGCCAGCAGAAGGCAGATGTACAATGAGCAGTTCTTC.